The sequence of this TCR beta chain was determined in a study of blood T cell repertoires in COVID-19. Germline values: CDR1 SEHNR, CDR2 FQNEAQ (reference sequence). V gave up 8 bases and J gave up 5 bases; unmatched junction bases: 7. There are 14 residues in the CDR3. TCRdb's table, derived via immunoSEQ multiplex PCR, lists solely in-frame clones and lacks some. The sample has 270,000 or so clones, about 87% seen once. The chain joins TRBV7-9 to TRBJ2-2; 8 bases fit TRBD1. Sequencing was carried out using PBMCs or T cells enriched from blood (not recorded which). This clonotype originated in a woman in her twenties or thirties with acute COVID-19. In DNA form, the CDR3 reads TGTGCCAGCGAGGACAGGGTTGGAACCGGGGAGCTGTTTTTT. It is translated as CASEDRVGTGELFF.